The clone carrying this TCR beta chain appeared many times. The CDR3 totals 17 residues. CDR1 LNHNV and CDR2 YYDKDF come from the germline V gene (reference sequence). Trimming took 2 bases from V and 2 from J; bases not matched to a gene: 8. This sample is part of a study of blood T cells in healthy people across ages. Sample-barcoded 5' priming and a J-beta primer mix drove a second PCR of about 7 to 11 cycles. TCRdb re-called the 5' RACE reads with MiXCR, one entry per CDR3 protein. The sample records 630,000 or so distinct CDR3 sequences, roughly 32% being singletons. Sequenced input: blood. The source of this sequence is an elderly woman in good health. The rearrangement joins TRBV15 to TRBJ2-1; TRBD1 matches at 8 bases. The CDR3 DNA reads TGTGCCACCAGCAGATCAAGGACAGGGCACCCCTACAATGAGCAGTTCTTC. It encodes CATSRSRTGHPYNEQFF.